Shown below are 14 T cell receptor beta chains from a single sample sequenced in a study of lymphopenia after photon versus proton radiotherapy (dated by TCRdb to the late 2010s). Library method: the immunoSEQ multiplex PCR assay. The table comes from immuneACCESS by way of TCRdb, which keeps in-frame sequences with V and J called. Part of the clones is missing from these tables; in studies checked, under half for an unresolved V gene and the rest for unknown reasons. The sample includes roughly 58,000 clones, with approximately 86% observed a single time. About 13% of the sample is held by the ten biggest clonotypes. This specimen consisted of peripheral blood, obtained from a patient treated with proton-based radiotherapy. The receptors derive from a man of 80 years or more with esophageal cancer.

This rearrangement joins TRBV30 to TRBJ1-2; D gene uncertain. The length of the CDR3 is 11 residues. Trimming took off 4 bases at V and 7 bases at J, with 10 bases between the two ends. In germline, CDR1 is GTSNPN, CDR2 SVGIG (reference sequence). The CDR3 nucleotides read TGTGCCTGGACTGGGATGAGTGGCTACACCTTC. Protein sequence: CAWTGMSGYTF.

The genes are TRBV6-5 and TRBJ2-3; D is uncertain. Per the germline V gene, CDR1 is MNHEY and CDR2 is SVGAGI. This CDR3 contains 14 residues. V lost 8 bases and J 0 bases, leaving 12 bases between the germline ends. The CDR3: CASRPRVSTDTQYF. The CDR3 DNA reads as TGTGCCAGCCGCCCACGGGTGAGCACAGATACGCAGTATTTT.

The chain has TRBV7-9 and TRBJ1-5; 7 nucleotides agree with TRBD1. CDR1 SEHNR and CDR2 FQNEAQ come from the germline V gene (reference sequence). V lost 6 bases, J lost 5 bases, and 7 bases stayed unmatched. The CDR3 sequence is 14 residues long. CDR3 sequence (DNA): TGTGCCAGCAGTCGACAGGGTCCCCATCAGCCCCAGCATTTT. It yields the protein CASSRQGPHQPQHF.

The genes are TRBV25-1 and TRBJ2-4, with a tentative D call TRBD1 (5 bases). The CDR3 length is 15 residues. CDR1 and CDR2 (germline): MGHDK, SYGVNS. The V gene lost 2 bases and the J gene lost 0 bases, with 8 bases spanning the gap. CDR3 DNA sequence: TGTGCCAGCAGTGAACCAGGGTTAGCCAAAAACATTCAGTACTTC. Translation gives CASSEPGLAKNIQYF. Based on the CDR3 plus reference TRBV25-1 and TRBJ2-4, the full variable domain is EADIYQTPRYLVIGTGKKITLECSQTMGHDKMYWYQQDPGMELHLIHYSYGVNSTEKGDLSSESTVSRIRTEHFPLTLESARPSHTSQYLCASSEPGLAKNIQYFGAGTRLSVL.

V and J are TRBV11-2 and TRBJ2-1; D may be TRBD1 (6 bases). This CDR3 is 14 amino acids long. Per the germline V gene, CDR1 is SGHAT and CDR2 is FQNNGV. V lost 1 base and J lost 9, with 13 bases in between. This chain's CDR3 is CASSLARGGGEQFF. The CDR3 region has the DNA TGTGCCAGCAGCTTAGCCAGGGGTGGAGGTGAGCAGTTCTTC.

This chain connects TRBV4-1 to TRBJ2-7; TRBD2 agrees at 12 bases. V gave up 0 bases and J gave up 7 bases; unmatched junction bases: 16. This CDR3 region has 19 residues. Germline V gene lookup returns CDR1 MGHRA and CDR2 YSYEKL. The CDR3 DNA follows: TGCGCCAGCAGCCAAGATGAGATATCCCTAGCGGGAGGGCTGGGAGAGCAGTACTTC. This encodes CASSQDEISLAGGLGEQYF.

The J gene is TRBJ2-3, the V gene TRBV30, with 11 bases matching TRBD2. V lost 0 bases, J lost 5 bases, and 1 base stayed unmatched. The CDR3 sequence is 14 residues long. Germline loops: CDR1 GTSNPN, CDR2 SVGIG (reference sequence). The CDR3 DNA reads TGTGCCTGGAGTGTACTAGCGGGGGTAGATACGCAGTATTTT. Protein: CAWSVLAGVDTQYF.

V is TRBV7-2 and J is TRBJ1-4; 7 bases agree with TRBD1. This CDR3 has 18 amino acids. Germline assignment: CDR1 SGHTA and CDR2 FQGNSA. Germline trimming cut 5 bases from V and 0 bases from J; bases unmatched to any gene: 12. The CDR3 spells CASSTLPGQRPTNEKLFF. In nucleotides, the CDR3 is TGTGCCAGCAGCACCCTACCGGGACAGAGGCCAACTAATGAAAAACTGTTTTTT.

The rearrangement links TRBV5-1 to TRBJ2-7; 9 bases map to TRBD1. J gave up 0 bases and V 4 bases, and 5 bases lay outside the gene matches. In germline, CDR1 is SGHRS, CDR2 YFSETQ. The CDR3 is 15 amino acids. In DNA, the CDR3 is TGCGCCAGCAGCCCCGGGACAGGGAGCTCCTACGAGCAGTACTTC. Its protein product is CASSPGTGSSYEQYF.

The rearrangement joins TRBV4-3 to TRBJ2-3; tentative D call: TRBD2 (6 bases). The CDR3 sequence is 16 residues long. The germline V and J ends were trimmed by 1 base and 3 bases, with 14 bases remaining between them. Per germline, CDR1 LGHNA and CDR2 YSLEER. This CDR3 reads CASSQVTYRGTDTQYF. DNA of the CDR3: TGCGCCAGCAGCCAAGTCACCTATCGGGGGACAGATACGCAGTATTTT.

This clone ranks as medium-sized. This rearrangement joins TRBV5-4 to TRBJ1-1; a weak D match, TRBD1 (5 bases). V was cut by 9 bases and J by 3 bases, with 18 bases left in between. CDR1 and CDR2 (germline): SGHNT, YYREEE (reference sequence). The CDR3 spans 14 residues. The CDR3 sequence is CATTIGLGDTEAFF. The DNA for the CDR3 is TGTGCCACCACAATAGGGTTGGGGGACACTGAAGCTTTCTTT.

The rearrangement joins TRBV4-3 to TRBJ2-1; 8 bases agree with TRBD2. The germline gives CDR1 LGHNA, CDR2 YSLEER. J gave up 9 bases and V 2 bases, and 12 bases lay outside the gene matches. The CDR3 runs to 16 residues. The CDR3 spells CASSQWSGRPLGEQFF. The CDR3 nucleotides read TGCGCCAGCAGCCAATGGAGCGGGAGACCCCTCGGTGAGCAGTTCTTC.

This clone was counted a single time. This rearrangement joins TRBV7-2 to TRBJ2-3; 11 nucleotides match TRBD2. This CDR3 comprises 17 residues. Germline-derived CDR1 and CDR2 are SGHTA and FQGNSA. Trimming at V came to 3 bases and at J to 0 bases, leaving 5 bases not matched to a gene. CDR3 region: CASSFQTSGVSTDTQYF. The DNA for the CDR3 is TGTGCCAGCAGCTTCCAGACTAGCGGGGTTAGCACAGATACGCAGTATTTT.

The chain combines TRBV29-1 with TRBJ1-1; possible D gene TRBD1, 6 bases. The CDR3 runs 14 residues. The germline CDR1 and CDR2 sequences are SQVTM and ANQGSEA. Between the trimmed V and J ends, which lost 1 base and 0 bases, there was a span of 9 bases. DNA of the CDR3: TGCAGCGTTGAAGGAGGGGGGCTGAACACTGAAGCTTTCTTT. Amino acid sequence: CSVEGGGLNTEAFF. Based on the CDR3 plus reference TRBV29-1 and TRBJ1-1, the full variable domain is SAVISQKPSRDICQRGTSLTIQCQVDSQVTMMFWYRQQPGQSLTLIATANQGSEATYESGFVIDKFPISRPNLTFSTLTVSNMSPEDSSIYLCSVEGGGLNTEAFFGQGTRLTVV.